This passage covers 25 T cell receptor beta chains from one sample sequenced in a study of blood T cell repertoires in COVID-19. TCRdb's table, derived via immunoSEQ multiplex PCR, lists solely in-frame clones and lacks some. The sample includes roughly 130,000 clones, about 86% of them seen just once. Sequenced input: PBMCs or T cells enriched from blood (not recorded which). The receptors derive from a man aged 50 to 60 who had recovered from COVID-19.

V and J are TRBV11-3 and TRBJ2-2, with 8 nucleotides matching TRBD1. Germline CDR1 and CDR2: SGHNT and YENEEA. This CDR3 comprises 18 residues. Trimming at V came to 1 base and at J to 5 bases, leaving 12 bases not matched to a gene. CDR3 residues: CASSLVDNGQGRTGELFF. In nucleotides, the CDR3 is TGTGCCAGCAGCTTAGTCGACAATGGACAGGGAAGGACCGGGGAGCTGTTTTTT.

V and J are TRBV28 and TRBJ2-7, with TRBD1 as a possible D gene (6 bases). Between the trimmed V and J ends, which lost 6 bases and 3 bases, there was a span of 15 bases. Germline V gene lookup returns CDR1 MDHEN and CDR2 SYDVKM. The CDR3 totals 14 residues. CDR3 region: CASSPTGYRYEQYF. The CDR3 DNA follows: TGTGCCAGCAGCCCGACAGGATACCGCTACGAGCAGTACTTC.

The gene calls are TRBV11-2 and TRBJ2-7; D is possibly TRBD1 (6 bases). Germline loops: CDR1 SGHAT, CDR2 FQNNGV. V was shortened by 5 bases and J by 12 bases, with 23 bases between the two germline ends. The CDR3 totals 14 residues. Here the CDR3 reads CASSLIVQGEIPYF. In nucleotides, the CDR3 is TGTGCCAGCAGCCTAATAGTACAGGGTGAGATTCCGTACTTC.

The CDR3: CASSWQATTNSPLHF. As DNA, the CDR3 is TGTGCCAGCAGTTGGCAGGCCACCACTAATTCACCCCTCCACTTT. The gene calls are TRBV6-5 and TRBJ1-6; D is undetermined. The CDR3 is 15 amino acids. Trimming left V 4 bases short and J 6 bases short, with 13 bases between. CDR1 and CDR2 from the germline V gene are MNHEY and SVGAGI.

The rearrangement joins TRBV11-2 to TRBJ1-2; possibly TRBD1 for D (5 bases). Germline V lookup: CDR1 SGHAT, CDR2 FQNNGV. This CDR3 has 12 amino acids. The V end was cut by 6 bases, the J end by 7 bases, with 12 bases between. CDR3: CASSLGAPGYTF. The CDR3 region has the DNA TGTGCCAGCAGTCTAGGGGCCCCTGGCTACACCTTC.

The gene calls are TRBV4-3 and TRBJ2-2; 10 bases are shared with TRBD2. Germline V gene lookup returns CDR1 LGHNA and CDR2 YSLEER. V lost 0 bases to trimming and J lost 3 bases; unmatched junction nucleotides: 7. This CDR3 spans 18 amino acids. The CDR3 region has the DNA TGCGCCAGCAGCCAAGATCTCAGCGGGGGGGTGTACACCGGGGAGCTGTTTTTT. Amino acids: CASSQDLSGGVYTGELFF.

This chain connects TRBV7-6 to TRBJ1-3; D is uncertain. From germline, CDR1 is SGHVS and CDR2 FNYEAQ. With 5 bases removed from V and 0 bases from J, the gap between germline ends came to 11 bases. The CDR3 runs to 15 residues. The CDR3 loop is CASSPRELSGNTIYF. The CDR3 coding sequence is TGTGCCAGCAGCCCTCGCGAGCTCTCTGGAAACACCATATATTTT.

The CDR3 loop reads CASSSPSGVPYEQYF. The CDR3 DNA follows: TGTGCCAGCAGTTCCCCCAGCGGGGTTCCCTACGAGCAGTACTTC. The chain uses TRBV7-2 and TRBJ2-7; 7 nucleotides align to TRBD2. Germline V gives CDR1 SGHTA, CDR2 FQGNSA. The V and J ends lost 6 bases and 2 bases, in that order; junction bases with no gene match: 10. This CDR3 has 15 amino acids.

The genes are TRBV12-3 or TRBV12-4 and TRBJ1-2; 7 nucleotides align to TRBD1. J gave up 5 bases and V 7 bases, and 7 bases lay outside the gene matches. The CDR3 is 13 residues long. Here the CDR3 DNA reads TGTGCCAGCAATCGAGACAGGGTGTATGGCTACACCTTC. Translated: CASNRDRVYGYTF.

V is TRBV18 and J is TRBJ1-1; 10 bases agree with TRBD1. Germline lookup yields CDR1 KGHSH and CDR2 LQKENI. The CDR3 spans 14 residues. V was clipped by 7 bases and J by 5 bases; unmatched bases: 7. The CDR3 DNA reads TGTGCCAGCTTAATCGACAGGGGGCAAACTGAAGCTTTCTTT. Protein product: CASLIDRGQTEAFF. Full variable domain (missing parts from reference TRBV18 and TRBJ1-1): NAGVMQNPRHLVRRRGQEARLRCSPMKGHSHVYWYRQLPEEGLKFMVYLQKENIIDESGMPKERFSAEFPKEGPSILRIQQVVRGDSAAYFCASLIDRGQTEAFFGQGTRLTVV.

The chain couples TRBV7-2 to TRBJ1-6; D is unclear. Trimming took 5 bases from V and 7 from J, leaving 18 bases between them. The CDR3 spans 16 residues. CDR1 is SGHTA, CDR2 FQGNSA, per germline. This CDR3 reads CASSPFAGANNSPLHF. CDR3 DNA: TGTGCCAGCAGCCCCTTCGCGGGCGCGAACAATTCACCCCTCCACTTT.

The table lists this clone with a few counts. The V and J genes are TRBV30 and TRBJ1-1, with D uncertain. The V end lost 5 bases, the J end lost 0 bases, and 16 bases lay between the germline ends. CDR3 size: 15 residues. Germline CDR1 reads GTSNPN; CDR2 reads SVGIG (reference sequence). CDR3 sequence reads: CAWATGPFMNTEAFF. CDR3 nucleotide sequence: TGTGCCTGGGCTACGGGTCCCTTCATGAACACTGAAGCTTTCTTT.

This clone was observed once. The gene calls are TRBV6-5 and TRBJ2-7; TRBD1 aligns across 9 bases. The CDR3 contains 15 residues. Germline loops: CDR1 MNHEY, CDR2 SVGAGI. Germline trimming cut 0 bases from V and 2 bases from J; bases unmatched to any gene: 2. The CDR3 here is CASSYSTGGPYEQYF. The CDR3 DNA is TGTGCCAGCAGTTACTCAACAGGGGGCCCCTACGAGCAGTACTTC.

The rearrangement uses TRBV7-8 and TRBJ1-6; 10 bases are shared with TRBD1. The CDR3 runs 14 residues. Germline CDR1 SGHVS, CDR2 FQNEAQ. J was trimmed by 9 bases and V by 5 bases; bases with no gene match: 4. This CDR3 reads CASSEGQGSSPLHF. CDR3 sequence (DNA): TGTGCCAGCAGCGAGGGACAGGGGAGTTCACCCCTCCACTTT.

The chain carries TRBV19 and TRBJ2-5; tentatively, D is TRBD2 (6 bases). V was pared by 1 base and J by 4 bases, with 13 bases between. The CDR3 covers 15 residues. In germline, CDR1 is LNHDA, CDR2 SQIVND (reference sequence). CDR3 sequence reads: CASSIGLASRETQYF. CDR3 DNA: TGTGCCAGTAGTATAGGGCTAGCGAGCAGAGAGACCCAGTACTTC. Looking up the rest from reference TRBV19 and TRBJ2-5 gives the full variable domain: DGGITQSPKYLFRKEGQNVTLSCEQNLNHDAMYWYRQDPGQGLRLIYYSQIVNDFQKGDIAEGYSVSREKKESFPLTVTSAQKNPTAFYLCASSIGLASRETQYFGPGTRLLVL.

The V call is TRBV2, the J call TRBJ2-5; 12 bases fit TRBD2. The CDR3 runs to 16 residues. The trim removed 2 bases at V and 2 bases at J, leaving 3 bases unmatched. Germline V lookup: CDR1 SNHLY, CDR2 FYNNEI. The DNA of the CDR3 is TGTGCCAGCAGTGAAAGACTAGCGGGGGCTCAAGAGACCCAGTACTTC. Translating gives CASSERLAGAQETQYF.

This clone was detected only once. This chain links TRBV23-1 with TRBJ1-6, with TRBD1 as a possible D gene (6 bases). TRBV23-1 is an ORF; its function is uncertain. Trimming pared 0 bases from V and 7 bases from J, leaving 16 bases between. This CDR3 comprises 17 residues. The DNA for the CDR3 is TGCGCCAGCAGTCAATCCAAAGGACAGAGGTCGAATTCACCCCTCCACTTT. Its protein product is CASSQSKGQRSNSPLHF.

The chain combines TRBV18 with TRBJ2-3; 7 bases are a match to TRBD2. This CDR3 is built from 15 residues. J lost 5 bases, V lost 0 bases, and 5 bases had no gene match. CDR1 KGHSH and CDR2 LQKENI come from the germline V gene. CDR3 residues: CASSPPQRGGDTQYF. The CDR3 DNA follows: TGTGCCAGCTCACCACCGCAGCGGGGTGGAGATACGCAGTATTTT.

The chain recombines TRBV28 with TRBJ2-4; 11 bases agree with TRBD1. Per the germline V gene, CDR1 is MDHEN and CDR2 is SYDVKM. V lost 3 bases, J lost 5 bases, and 6 bases stayed unmatched. CDR3 length: 16 amino acids. CDR3 amino acids: CASSFPGQGDQNIQYF. For the CDR3, the DNA is TGTGCCAGCAGTTTCCCGGGACAGGGGGATCAAAACATTCAGTACTTC. Looking up the rest from reference TRBV28 and TRBJ2-4 gives the full variable domain: DVKVTQSSRYLVKRTGEKVFLECVQDMDHENMFWYRQDPGLGLRLIYFSYDVKMKEKGDIPEGYSVSREKKERFSLILESASTNQTSMYLCASSFPGQGDQNIQYFGAGTRLSVL.

The chain recombines TRBV5-1 with TRBJ2-2; 9 bases are a match to TRBD1. From germline, CDR1 is SGHRS and CDR2 YFSETQ. The CDR3 has 15 amino acids. Trimming took 4 bases from V and 6 from J; bases not matched to a gene: 7. CDR3 nucleotides: TGCGCCAGCAGCATCGGACAGGGGTTACCCGGGGAGCTGTTTTTT. This codes for CASSIGQGLPGELFF. Based on the CDR3 plus reference TRBV5-1 and TRBJ2-2, the full variable domain is KAGVTQTPRYLIKTRGQQVTLSCSPISGHRSVSWYQQTPGQGLQFLFEYFSETQRNKGNFPGRFSGRQFSNSRSEMNVSTLELGDSALYLCASSIGQGLPGELFFGEGSRLTVL.

The chain employs TRBV29-1 and TRBJ1-2; 10 bases align to TRBD1. Trimming removed 3 bases from V and 7 bases from J; junction bases left unmatched: 2. The germline V gene has CDR1 SQVTM and CDR2 ANQGSEA. The length of the CDR3 is 12 residues. The CDR3 here is CSVDRTGGGYTF. CDR3 nucleotides: TGCAGCGTTGACCGGACAGGGGGTGGCTACACCTTC.

V gene TRBV6-1 combines with J gene TRBJ1-3; 7 bases map to TRBD1. The CDR3 spans 17 residues. Germline trimming cut 3 bases from V and 0 bases from J; bases unmatched to any gene: 8. Germline-derived CDR1 and CDR2 are MNHNS and SASEGT. The CDR3, as DNA: TGTGCCAGCAGTGAGGCACAGGGGAGCTCCTCTGGAAACACCATATATTTT. Encoded protein: CASSEAQGSSSGNTIYF.

The chain recombines TRBV4-2 with TRBJ2-3, with 9 bases matching TRBD1. Trimming took 6 bases from V and 6 from J; bases not matched to a gene: 7. This CDR3 region has 14 residues. The germline V gene encodes CDR1 LGHNA and CDR2 YNFKEQ. CDR3 coding DNA: TGTGCCAGCAGACCTACAGGGGGCGGGGATACGCAGTATTTT. Translating it yields CASRPTGGGDTQYF.

This chain links TRBV4-1 with TRBJ1-5; TRBD1 aligns across 8 bases. The CDR3 contains 16 residues. V shed 4 bases and J 2 bases; nucleotides not matched to a gene: 7. CDR1 and CDR2 (germline): MGHRA, YSYEKL. Written as DNA, the CDR3 is TGCGCCAGCAGCCCTACCACGGGACAGGGCAATCAGCCCCAGCATTTT. This sequence encodes CASSPTTGQGNQPQHF.

The chain has TRBV7-6 and TRBJ2-2; 10 nucleotides agree with TRBD2. The CDR3 covers 16 residues. Per the germline V gene, CDR1 is SGHVS and CDR2 is FNYEAQ. The J segment lost 2 bases and the V segment lost 5 bases, leaving 5 bases of the junction unmatched. CDR3: CASSATSGVNTGELFF. The CDR3 DNA is TGTGCCAGCAGCGCTACTAGCGGGGTAAACACCGGGGAGCTGTTTTTT.